The 13 T cell receptor beta chains reported below all come from one sample, sequenced in a study of cytomegalovirus exposure and HLA in healthy donors. The study ran its PCR with 60 Vbeta and 13 Jbeta primers. The repertoire was sequenced with immunoSEQ multiplex PCR; TCRdb's copy has only in-frame clones and lacks some. The sample lists roughly 100,000 clones, approximately 11% occurring once. The sequencing sample was made of PBMCs. The receptors originated from a man aged 35-49 years in good health and CMV-seropositive.

The table lists this clone with a few counts. The V call is TRBV28, the J call TRBJ2-3; weak D call: TRBD2 (6 bases). The length of the CDR3 is 16 residues. The V and J ends lost 5 bases and 0 bases respectively, with 15 bases between them. Germline values: CDR1 MDHEN, CDR2 SYDVKM. The CDR3: CASSAFGTLSTDTQYF. CDR3 in DNA: TGTGCCAGCAGTGCCTTCGGGACTCTTAGCACAGATACGCAGTATTTT. Full variable domain (missing parts from reference TRBV28 and TRBJ2-3): DVKVTQSSRYLVKRTGEKVFLECVQDMDHENMFWYRQDPGLGLRLIYFSYDVKMKEKGDIPEGYSVSREKKERFSLILESASTNQTSMYLCASSAFGTLSTDTQYFGPGTRLTVL.

This clone has more than one count but fewer than ten. J is TRBJ2-3 and V is TRBV13, with D possibly matching TRBD1 (6 bases). Trimming took off 0 bases at V and 3 bases at J, with 10 bases between the two ends. Germline V gene lookup returns CDR1 PRHDT and CDR2 FYEKMQ (reference sequence). This CDR3 contains 15 residues. This CDR3 is CASSLGSRGTDTQYF. CDR3 sequence (DNA): TGTGCCAGCAGCTTAGGTAGCAGGGGTACAGATACGCAGTATTTT.

The J gene is TRBJ1-5, the V gene TRBV5-6, with 8 bases matching TRBD1. This CDR3 region has 14 residues. Germline V gives CDR1 SGHDT, CDR2 YYEEEE. V lost 2 bases and J lost 4; bases outside the gene matches: 2. CDR3 sequence (DNA): TGTGCCAGCAGCTTTCAGGGGGCGAATCAGCCCCAGCATTTT. Its protein product is CASSFQGANQPQHF.

In its sample, this clone was seen a few times. The J gene is TRBJ1-1, the V gene TRBV6-1, with no clear D. CDR1 and CDR2 (germline): MNHNS, SASEGT. The CDR3 has 13 residues. CDR3 region: CDRLPQSLAEAFF. DNA for the CDR3: TGTGACAGATTACCCCAGTCGCTAGCTGAAGCTTTCTTT.

The J gene is TRBJ1-2, the V gene TRBV11-2; D is undetermined. V lost 5 bases to trimming and J lost 5 bases, with 12 bases between them. CDR3 size: 13 residues. The germline V gene has CDR1 SGHAT and CDR2 FQNNGV. The CDR3 region is CASSGVRQYGYTF. CDR3 bases: TGTGCCAGCAGCGGAGTTAGGCAATATGGCTACACCTTC. Using reference TRBV11-2 and TRBJ1-2 for the parts outside the CDR3, the full variable domain is EAGVAQSPRYKIIEKRQSVAFWCNPISGHATLYWYQQILGQGPKLLIQFQNNGVVDDSQLPKDRFSAERLKGVDSTLKIQPAKLEDSAVYLCASSGVRQYGYTFGSGTRLTVV.

This clone was seen a few times. The chain is built from TRBV13 and TRBJ2-5; TRBD2 matches at 9 bases. Germline CDR1 reads PRHDT; CDR2 reads FYEKMQ (reference sequence). The CDR3 contains 16 residues. Trimming cost V 2 bases and J 2 bases; bases outside gene matches: 6. The CDR3 nucleotides are TGTGCCAGCAGCTTAACCCGACTAGCGGAACAAGAGACCCAGTACTTC. Translation: CASSLTRLAEQETQYF.

The CDR3 protein is CASKERREGNIQYF. In DNA form, the CDR3 reads TGCGCCAGCAAGGAAAGGCGGGAAGGAAACATTCAGTACTTC. The rearrangement joins TRBV10-1 to TRBJ2-4, with TRBD2 as a possible D gene (6 bases). Germline V gene data show CDR1 as WNHNN and CDR2 as SYGVQD (reference sequence). This CDR3 contains 14 residues. V lost 7 bases, J lost 6 bases, and 16 bases lay in between.

The chain recombines TRBV7-8 with TRBJ1-2; D is perhaps TRBD1 (6 bases). The V gene lost 5 bases and the J gene lost 2 bases, with 18 bases spanning the gap. The germline V gene encodes CDR1 SGHVS and CDR2 FQNEAQ. The CDR3 extends over 16 amino acids. CDR3 coding DNA: TGTGCCAGCAGCCACGACAGGTGGACCTCAAACTATGGCTACACCTTC. It yields the protein CASSHDRWTSNYGYTF.

This clone was counted between two and nine times. The chain is built from TRBV7-2 and TRBJ1-2, with a tentative D call TRBD1 (5 bases). The CDR3 contains 15 residues. The ends were cut back, 1 base at V and 2 bases at J, with 11 bases in the middle. Germline assignment: CDR1 SGHTA and CDR2 FQGNSA. The CDR3 here is CASSLEDSGNYGYTF. CDR3 nucleotide sequence: TGTGCCAGCAGCTTAGAAGACAGTGGGAACTATGGCTACACCTTC.

A few counts support this clone. The chain is built from TRBV28 and TRBJ1-5, with 8 bases fitting TRBD1. V was pared by 4 bases and J by 7 bases, with 9 bases of the junction left unmatched. The CDR3 consists of 15 residues. The V gene's germline CDR1 is MDHEN and CDR2 SYDVKM. The CDR3 nucleotides read TGTGCCAGCAGTTCCCCCACGGACAGGGACCAGCCCCAGCATTTT. Translated, it gives CASSSPTDRDQPQHF.

The gene calls are TRBV27 and TRBJ2-2, with 13 positions matching TRBD2. The CDR3 loop spans 20 amino acids. Trimming at V came to 0 bases and at J to 4 bases, leaving 11 bases not matched to a gene. CDR1 and CDR2 from the germline V gene are MNHEY and SMNVEV (reference sequence). The CDR3 bases are TGTGCCAGCAGTTTATCGCCCGGGACTAGCGGGAAGATCGGCACCGGGGAGCTGTTTTTT. Residues: CASSLSPGTSGKIGTGELFF.

In this sample, this clone turned up a few times. The germline gene is not matched at one end of the junction; a read error may be the cause. The chain carries TRBV7-7 and TRBJ2-3, with a possible D match to TRBD2 (6 bases). Germline CDR1 and CDR2: SSHAT and FNYEAQ (reference sequence). The CDR3 has 15 amino acids. CDR3 sequence reads: CASSLGDSSTDTQYF. The DNA for the CDR3 is TGTGCTAGCAGCTTGGGGGACTCTAGCACAGATACGCAGTATTTT.

This clone was counted between two and nine times. The rearrangement joins TRBV27 to TRBJ1-2, with TRBD1 matching 8 bases. The J segment lost 8 bases and the V segment lost 5 bases, leaving 7 bases of the junction unmatched. The CDR3 is made up of 13 amino acids. In germline, CDR1 is MNHEY, CDR2 SMNVEV (reference sequence). Written as DNA, the CDR3 is TGTGCCAGCAGTCTGGACAGGGTAAAAGGCTACACCTTC. Translated, it gives CASSLDRVKGYTF.